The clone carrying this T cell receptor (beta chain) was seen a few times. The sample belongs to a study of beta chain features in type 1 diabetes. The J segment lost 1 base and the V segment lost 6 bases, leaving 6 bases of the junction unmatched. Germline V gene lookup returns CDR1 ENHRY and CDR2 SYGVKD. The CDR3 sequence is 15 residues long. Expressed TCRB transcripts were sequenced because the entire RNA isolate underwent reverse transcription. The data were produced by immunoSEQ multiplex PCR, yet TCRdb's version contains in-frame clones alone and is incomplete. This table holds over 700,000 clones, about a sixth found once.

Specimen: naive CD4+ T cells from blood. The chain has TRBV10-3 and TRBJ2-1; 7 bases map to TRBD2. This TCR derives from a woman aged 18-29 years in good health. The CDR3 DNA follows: TGTGCCATCAGCCTCAGCGGGAAGTCCTACAATGAGCAGTTCTTC. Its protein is CAISLSGKSYNEQFF.